Each of the 18 T cell receptor beta chains below was sequenced from the same sample in a study of cytomegalovirus exposure and HLA in healthy donors. PCR was performed using 60 Vbeta and 13 Jbeta primers. Some clones are missing from TCRdb's copy, which holds only in-frame ones; the method was immunoSEQ multiplex PCR. The sample lists about 150,000 clones, approximately 85% occurring once. The sample consisted of PBMCs. The receptors shown here come from a man aged 25-45 years in good health and CMV-seropositive.

V is TRBV11-3 and J is TRBJ2-5, with D tentatively TRBD2 (5 bases). CDR1 is SGHNT, CDR2 YENEEA, per germline. V was trimmed by 4 bases and J by 1 base, leaving 13 bases between them. There are 15 residues in the CDR3. CDR3 coding DNA: TGTGCCAGCAGCTGGGGTGGCGGAGGCCAAGAGACCCAGTACTTC. Its protein is CASSWGGGGQETQYF.

The genes are TRBV4-3 and TRBJ1-2; D remains unclear. Germline V gene data show CDR1 as LGHNA and CDR2 as YSLEER. The ends were cut back, 0 bases at V and 4 bases at J, with 12 bases in the middle. This CDR3 contains 15 residues. CDR3 residues: CASSQDVSGFYGYTF. The CDR3 bases are TGCGCCAGCAGCCAAGATGTATCGGGTTTCTATGGCTACACCTTC.

The rearrangement uses TRBV5-6 and TRBJ2-2, with 11 bases lining up with TRBD2. Germline V gives CDR1 SGHDT, CDR2 YYEEEE. With 0 bases clipped from V and 6 bases from J, the junction kept 7 bases outside the gene matches. This CDR3 has 17 residues. Written as DNA, the CDR3 is TGTGCCAGCAGCTTGGTAGGGCTAGCGGGAGGACCCGGGGAGCTGTTTTTT. It encodes CASSLVGLAGGPGELFF.

This clone has a handful of counts. The chain uses TRBV29-1 and TRBJ2-1; tentatively, D is TRBD1 (6 bases). Germline V CDR1 and CDR2: SQVTM, ANQGSEA. V dropped 4 bases and J dropped 5 bases, with 12 bases sitting between them. This CDR3 spans 13 amino acids. The CDR3 sequence is CSVGVRGDNEQFF. For the CDR3, the DNA is TGCAGCGTTGGGGTCAGGGGCGACAATGAGCAGTTCTTC.

The sample holds a few counts of this clone. The V gene is TRBV5-4, the J gene TRBJ1-4; 9 bases are shared with TRBD1. The CDR3 sequence is 14 residues long. J gave up 6 bases and V 4 bases, and 4 bases lay outside the gene matches. From germline, CDR1 is SGHNT and CDR2 YYREEE (reference sequence). CDR3 DNA sequence: TGTGCCAGCAGCAGCCGGGACAGGGATGAAAAACTGTTTTTT. Translation: CASSSRDRDEKLFF.

The CDR3, as DNA: TGTGCCAGCAGCGTAGAAGGGGGTAATGGCTACACCTTC. Amino acids: CASSVEGGNGYTF. The chain is built from TRBV9 and TRBJ1-2, with TRBD1 as a possible D gene (6 bases). Germline V gene lookup returns CDR1 SGDLS and CDR2 YYNGEE. Trimming took off 0 bases at V and 6 bases at J, with 9 bases between the two ends. This CDR3 has 13 amino acids. Drawing the rest from reference TRBV9 and TRBJ1-2, the complete variable domain is DSGVTQTPKHLITATGQRVTLRCSPRSGDLSVYWYQQSLDQGLQFLIQYYNGEERAKGNILERFSAQQFPDLHSELNLSSLELGDSALYFCASSVEGGNGYTFGSGTRLTVV.

This clone was observed a single time. The chain joins TRBV9 to TRBJ2-2; D remains ambiguous. V lost 3 bases to trimming and J lost 6 bases, with 12 bases between them. The CDR3 is made up of 14 amino acids. Germline V gene data show CDR1 as SGDLS and CDR2 as YYNGEE. This CDR3 reads CASSESMIPGELFF. The CDR3 DNA sequence: TGTGCCAGCAGCGAGAGTATGATCCCCGGGGAGCTGTTTTTT.

The chain uses TRBV5-1 and TRBJ2-5; 7 bases line up with TRBD2. Germline CDR1 reads SGHRS; CDR2 reads YFSETQ. Trimming at V came to 4 bases and at J to 7 bases, leaving 13 bases not matched to a gene. The CDR3 sequence is 15 residues long. Here the CDR3 reads CASSGEGGTGATQYF. The CDR3 coding sequence is TGCGCCAGCAGCGGGGAGGGCGGCACTGGGGCGACCCAGTACTTC.

This clone appeared a single time. The V gene is TRBV19, the J gene TRBJ1-5; no clear D. Germline CDR1 is LNHDA and CDR2 is SQIVND (reference sequence). V was clipped by 4 bases and J by 3 bases, with 7 bases between them. The CDR3 extends over 13 amino acids. This chain's CDR3 is CASSTWANQPQHF. The CDR3, as DNA: TGTGCCAGTAGTACCTGGGCCAATCAGCCCCAGCATTTT. Together with reference TRBV19 and TRBJ1-5, the CDR3 gives the full variable domain: DGGITQSPKYLFRKEGQNVTLSCEQNLNHDAMYWYRQDPGQGLRLIYYSQIVNDFQKGDIAEGYSVSREKKESFPLTVTSAQKNPTAFYLCASSTWANQPQHFGDGTRLSIL.

The CDR3 is CASSVGGQGKLFF. In DNA form, the CDR3 reads TGTGCCAGCAGCGTAGGAGGTCAGGGAAAACTGTTTTTT. The chain joins TRBV9 to TRBJ1-4; TRBD1 is a possible D gene (5 bases). Germline V gene data show CDR1 as SGDLS and CDR2 as YYNGEE. Trimming took 0 bases from V and 10 from J, leaving 10 bases between them. The CDR3 covers 13 residues.

The chain combines TRBV29-1 with TRBJ2-3, with 7 nucleotides matching TRBD2. V shed 1 base and J 2 bases; nucleotides not matched to a gene: 0. This CDR3 region has 13 residues. CDR1 and CDR2 (germline): SQVTM, ANQGSEA. In DNA, the CDR3 is TGCAGCGTTGAAGGACTAGCCACAGATACGCAGTATTTT. As protein: CSVEGLATDTQYF.

The chain employs TRBV7-6 and TRBJ2-4, with 10 bases fitting TRBD2. J gave up 3 bases and V 5 bases, and 16 bases lay outside the gene matches. Germline values: CDR1 SGHVS, CDR2 FNYEAQ. This CDR3 region has 19 residues. CDR3 amino acids: CASSPWTSGLNAVKNIQYF. In DNA, the CDR3 is TGTGCCAGCAGCCCCTGGACTAGCGGCCTTAACGCGGTCAAAAACATTCAGTACTTC.

The chain joins TRBV27 to TRBJ2-7, with D perhaps TRBD2 (6 bases). This CDR3 is built from 14 residues. Trimming removed 5 bases at V and 7 bases at J, with 18 bases between. Looked up from germline, CDR1 is MNHEY and CDR2 is SMNVEV (reference sequence). CDR3 sequence (DNA): TGTGCCAGCAGTGCCCGACTAGATCGAAGGGAGCAGTACTTC. Protein product: CASSARLDRREQYF.

The chain joins TRBV9 to TRBJ2-1, with 12 bases identical to TRBD2. The CDR3 extends over 17 amino acids. The germline V gene encodes CDR1 SGDLS and CDR2 YYNGEE. V lost 2 bases to trimming and J lost 4 bases; unmatched junction nucleotides: 7. In nucleotides, the CDR3 is TGTGCCAGCAGCGTTACTAGCGGGAGGTGGCGGTACAATGAGCAGTTCTTC. Residues: CASSVTSGRWRYNEQFF.

This clone appeared once. The chain combines TRBV6-5 with TRBJ1-2; D might be TRBD1 (6 bases). From germline, CDR1 is MNHEY and CDR2 SVGAGI. The CDR3 totals 16 residues. Trimming removed 0 bases from V and 4 bases from J, with 15 bases in between. The CDR3: CASSYSKLPQGYGYTF. For the CDR3, the DNA is TGTGCCAGCAGTTACTCGAAACTGCCACAGGGCTATGGCTACACCTTC.

The rearrangement joins TRBV7-2 to TRBJ1-2, with TRBD1 matching 12 bases. The CDR3 contains 15 residues. Germline V CDR1 and CDR2: SGHTA, FQGNSA. The J segment lost 6 bases and the V segment lost 3 bases, leaving 5 bases of the junction unmatched. The CDR3: CASSFGTGGLDGYTF. The CDR3 region has the DNA TGTGCCAGCAGCTTCGGGACAGGGGGCCTGGATGGCTACACCTTC.

This rearrangement joins TRBV19 to TRBJ1-2; weak D call: TRBD1 (6 bases). Germline V CDR1 and CDR2: LNHDA, SQIVND (reference sequence). V lost 5 bases, J lost 8 bases, and 21 bases lay in between. This CDR3 has 15 residues. As DNA, the CDR3 is TGTGCCAGTAGTTACAGGGAAGGCTGGGGTTCGGGCTACACCTTC. As protein: CASSYREGWGSGYTF.

The chain joins TRBV7-2 to TRBJ2-3; 10 positions agree with TRBD2. The CDR3 runs 16 residues. The germline V gene has CDR1 SGHTA and CDR2 FQGNSA. V shed 0 bases and J 4 bases; nucleotides not matched to a gene: 4. The CDR3 DNA reads as TGTGCCAGCAGCTTAGCCGTAGCGGGAGGCGCAGATACGCAGTATTTT. Translated: CASSLAVAGGADTQYF.